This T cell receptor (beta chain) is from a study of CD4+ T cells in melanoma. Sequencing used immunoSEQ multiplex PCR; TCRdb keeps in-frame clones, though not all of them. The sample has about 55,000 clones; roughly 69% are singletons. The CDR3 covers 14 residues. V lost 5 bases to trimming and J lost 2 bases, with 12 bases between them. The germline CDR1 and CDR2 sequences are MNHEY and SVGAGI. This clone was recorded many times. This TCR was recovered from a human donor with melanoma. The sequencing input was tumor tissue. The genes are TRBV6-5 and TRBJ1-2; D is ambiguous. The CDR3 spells CASSQRHTNYGYTF. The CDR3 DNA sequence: TGTGCCAGCAGTCAAAGACATACCAACTATGGCTACACCTTC.